This T cell receptor beta chain is drawn from a study of blood T cell repertoires in COVID-19. Clones were sequenced by immunoSEQ multiplex PCR, and TCRdb holds only the in-frame ones, with some missing. This table has roughly 250,000 clones, around 85% appearing once. V lost 2 bases to trimming and J lost 1 base, with 8 bases between them. CDR1 and CDR2 from the germline V gene are MDHEN and SYDVKM. This CDR3 is built from 14 residues. This clonotype was sampled from a human donor with COVID-19, enrolled during active disease. The donor label of this sample is uncertain. V is TRBV28 and J is TRBJ2-5; D perhaps matches TRBD1 (6 bases). The material sequenced was peripheral blood. The CDR3 sequence: CASSLAGAQETQYF. In nucleotides, the CDR3 is TGTGCCAGCAGTTTAGCAGGGGCCCAAGAGACCCAGTACTTC.